This TCR beta chain was retrieved from a study of T-cell memory formation after mild COVID-19. Study details: Clusters of TCRs were largely donor specific.

TCRdb fed the 5' RACE reads into MiXCR, producing one record per CDR3 protein. The sample holds around 310,000 distinct CDR3 sequences; 20% to 25% are singletons and the top ten take around 20%. V was cut by 3 bases and J by 1 base, with 7 bases left in between. The CDR3 length is 13 residues. Germline V gives CDR1 SGHRS, CDR2 YFSETQ. Study-wide results and limits: Contracting clones, day 15 to 85, had balanced CD4/CD8, and later expanders favored CD4+. A subset of responding clones appeared in pre-infection memory, suggesting cross-reactive memory joined.

As to this clonotype: Its antigen remains unknown.

This TCR was recovered from a man between 18 and 29 years old who had mild COVID-19 (a few samples of this study predate the infection). Cell type and time point are not known. Input material: PBMCs or a T cell subset sorted from them (not recorded which). The chain is built from TRBV5-1 and TRBJ2-5; possible D gene TRBD2, 5 bases. The CDR3 DNA is TGCGCCAGCAGCTCCGGGATCCAAGAGACCCAGTACTTC. Its translation is CASSSGIQETQYF.